One sample yielded the 7 T cell receptor beta chains listed below, sequenced in a study of cytomegalovirus exposure and HLA in healthy donors (dated by TCRdb to 2016 to 2017). The library relied on the immunoSEQ multiplex PCR assay. The multiplex PCR relied on a mix of 60 forward primers for TCR Vbeta segments and 13 reverse primers for TCR Jbeta segments. This is the immuneACCESS table as TCRdb keeps it, with only in-frame sequences that have V and J called. A part of the clones is gone; compared with another copy, unresolved V genes explain less than half, and the rest is unexplained. Present in this sample are fewer than 250,000 clones, over 80% of which were seen just once. Jointly, the top ten make up 4.5% to 7% of the sample. Sequenced input: PBMCs. These receptors all stem from a middle-aged man in good health and CMV-seropositive.

As DNA, the CDR3 is TGTGCCAGCAGCCTACGTACTAGCGGGCCGGGGCAGTACTTC. Its protein product is CASSLRTSGPGQYF. This sequence joins TRBV13 and TRBJ2-7; 9 positions match TRBD2. The ends lost 5 bases at V and 9 bases at J; junction bases unmatched: 11. The CDR3 has 14 amino acids. Germline loops: CDR1 PRHDT, CDR2 FYEKMQ (reference sequence).

This rearrangement joins TRBV5-1 to TRBJ2-5; a possible D gene is TRBD1 (6 bases). Germline lookup yields CDR1 SGHRS and CDR2 YFSETQ. This CDR3 region has 14 residues. V lost 0 bases and J 5 bases, leaving 11 bases between the germline ends. CDR3 sequence (DNA): TGCGCCAGCAGCTTGGGGGGGACATATGAGACCCAGTACTTC. Translating it yields CASSLGGTYETQYF.

A single count supports this clone. The chain has TRBV29-1 and TRBJ2-3; D may be TRBD2 (6 bases). CDR3 length: 10 residues. In germline, CDR1 is SQVTM, CDR2 ANQGSEA. V lost 7 bases, J lost 6 bases, and 8 bases lay in between. CDR3 amino acids: CSAGGDTQYF. In DNA, the CDR3 is TGCAGCGCTGGGGGGGATACGCAGTATTTT.

The gene calls are TRBV30 and TRBJ2-3; the match to TRBD2 covers 13 bases. The CDR3 sequence is 15 residues long. Trimming took 3 bases from V and 3 from J; bases not matched to a gene: 3. Germline V gene data show CDR1 as GTSNPN and CDR2 as SVGIG (reference sequence). The CDR3 nucleotides are TGTGCCTGGAGGCGGGGACTAGCGGGAACAGATACGCAGTATTTT. It codes for CAWRRGLAGTDTQYF.

V is TRBV9 and J is TRBJ1-3; D unclear. V gave up 8 bases and J gave up 0 bases, with 9 bases separating them. CDR1 and CDR2 from the germline V gene are SGDLS and YYNGEE. The CDR3 covers 13 residues. This chain's CDR3 is CASGQHSGNTIYF. For the CDR3, the DNA is TGTGCCAGTGGGCAACACTCTGGAAACACCATATATTTT.

The CDR3 DNA follows: TGTGCCAGCAGCGCACAGGCCAGCTCTGGAAACACCATATATTTT. It codes for CASSAQASSGNTIYF. The chain employs TRBV7-3 and TRBJ1-3, with a tentative D call TRBD1 (5 bases). CDR1 is SGHTA and CDR2 is FQGTGA in the germline V gene. The V end was cut by 5 bases, the J end by 0 bases, with 11 bases between. The CDR3 has 15 amino acids.

This clone was seen more than once but under ten times. The V gene is TRBV7-3, the J gene TRBJ2-1; 10 positions match TRBD1. The germline CDR1 and CDR2 sequences are SGHTA and FQGTGA. This CDR3 contains 15 residues. Trimming took 4 bases from V and 9 from J; bases not matched to a gene: 9. The CDR3 DNA follows: TGTGCCAGCAGCTCAACCGGGACAGGGGCGGGTGAGCAGTTCTTC. Protein sequence: CASSSTGTGAGEQFF.